A selection of T cell receptor beta chains follows, all from one sample in a study of OX40 agonist ivuxolimab in advanced cancers. TCRdb's table, derived via immunoSEQ multiplex PCR, lists solely in-frame clones and lacks some. This table holds tens of thousands of clones, approximately 85% found once. Material: CD4+ or CD8+ T cells sorted from blood, obtained in a trial of the OX40 agonist ivuxolimab. These receptors all stem from an adult with an advanced solid tumor such as melanoma, head and neck, liver or kidney cancer. Each CDR3 is given with its conserved first and last residue. A D gene is named only where the DNA matches it firmly. Clone size is given for some rows only: seen once, a few or many times, or a class if the clone is expanded.

j_call,clone_size,d_call,cdr3_length,v_call,cdr3_aa,cdr3_nt
TRBJ2-5,.,.,14,TRBV2,CASSDGVAQETQYF,TGTGCCAGCAGTGATGGGGTTGCACAAGAGACCCAGTACTTC
TRBJ1-1,.,TRBD1,14,TRBV29-1,CSVMDRDGNTEAFF,TGCAGCGTTATGGACAGGGATGGTAACACTGAAGCTTTCTTT
TRBJ2-1,.,TRBD2,15,TRBV5-1,CASSLGLAEYNEQFF,TGCGCCAGCAGCTTGGGTCTAGCGGAGTACAATGAGCAGTTCTTC
TRBJ1-5,.,.,15,TRBV30,CAWSPRAAGNQPQHF,TGTGCCTGGAGTCCCCGGGCGGCGGGCAATCAGCCCCAGCATTTT
TRBJ2-5,.,TRBD2,14,TRBV5-1,CASSQLAGVLVQYF,TGCGCCAGCAGCCAGCTAGCGGGAGTTTTAGTCCAGTACTTC
TRBJ2-2,.,TRBD2,19,TRBV19,CASRHPAGLAGANTGELFF,TGTGCCAGTAGACACCCCGCGGGACTAGCGGGGGCGAACACCGGGGAGCTGTTTTTT
TRBJ1-5,.,.,18,TRBV7-9,CASSSDRTRVVGNQPQHF,TGTGCCAGCAGTTCCGACCGAACCAGGGTGGTGGGCAATCAGCCCCAGCATTTT
TRBJ2-1,.,TRBD2,14,TRBV2,CASSGLAGDSEQFF,TGTGCCAGCAGTGGATTAGCGGGAGACAGTGAGCAGTTCTTC
TRBJ2-7,few,.,11,TRBV6-5,CASSRSYEQYF,TGTGCCAGCAGTAGAAGCTACGAGCAGTACTTC
TRBJ2-1,.,.,10,TRBV10-3,CAIGRDEQFF,TGTGCCATCGGACGCGATGAGCAGTTCTTC
TRBJ1-2,.,TRBD1,14,TRBV28,CASTRSGTGYGYTF,TGTGCCAGCACCCGATCAGGGACAGGGTATGGCTACACCTTC
TRBJ1-5,.,.,15,TRBV7-2,CASSLRGVSNQPQHF,TGTGCCAGCAGCCTCCGCGGGGTCAGCAATCAGCCCCAGCATTTT
TRBJ1-3,.,.,15,TRBV5-1,CASSLTGISGNTIYF,TGCGCCAGCAGTCTCACAGGGATCTCTGGAAACACCATATATTTT
TRBJ2-7,.,.,15,TRBV6-6,CASSYSIGGSYEQYF,TGTGCCAGCAGTTACTCGATAGGAGGGTCCTACGAGCAGTACTTC
TRBJ1-3,.,.,14,TRBV5-1,CASSGGGSGNTIYF,TGCGCCAGCAGCGGCGGGGGAAGCGGAAACACCATATATTTT
TRBJ2-3,.,TRBD1,14,TRBV9,CASSHGQGTDTQYF,TGTGCCAGCAGCCATGGACAGGGAACAGATACGCAGTATTTT
TRBJ2-7,.,.,16,TRBV18,CASSPPGGGLYYEQYF,TGTGCCAGCTCACCACCGGGAGGGGGCTTATACTACGAGCAGTACTTC
TRBJ1-1,few,TRBD1,14,TRBV6-1,CASSRQGSNTEAFF,TGTGCCAGCAGCCGACAGGGGTCGAACACTGAAGCTTTCTTT
TRBJ2-1,.,.,17,TRBV28,CASSLSSGLSSYNEQFF,TGTGCCAGCAGTTTGTCCAGCGGCCTGAGCTCCTACAATGAGCAGTTCTTC
TRBJ2-4,once,TRBD2,16,TRBV5-5,CASSFGTSGIKNIQYF,TGTGCCAGCAGTTTCGGGACTAGCGGGATTAAAAACATTCAGTACTTC
TRBJ2-5,.,TRBD1,12,TRBV6-5,CASSWDRETQYF,TGTGCCAGCAGTTGGGACAGAGAGACCCAGTACTTC
TRBJ1-2,.,TRBD1,14,TRBV5-1,CASSLMDRAGGYTF,TGCGCCAGCAGCTTAATGGACAGGGCCGGTGGCTACACCTTC
TRBJ2-1,.,TRBD2,18,TRBV27,CASSYNPRLAGTYNEQFF,TGTGCCAGCAGTTATAACCCCAGACTAGCGGGAACCTACAATGAGCAGTTCTTC
TRBJ2-7,.,.,18,TRBV6-1,CASSGRDVAPAFSYEQYF,TGTGCCAGCAGTGGCCGGGACGTAGCCCCCGCATTCTCCTACGAGCAGTACTTC
TRBJ1-1,.,TRBD1,16,TRBV2,CASSERNPGQGAKAFF,TGTGCCAGCAGTGAACGAAACCCGGGACAGGGGGCGAAAGCTTTCTTT
TRBJ2-7,few,.,14,TRBV4-3,CASSQEQGRYEQYF,TGCGCCAGCAGCCAAGAGCAGGGGCGATACGAGCAGTACTTC
TRBJ2-7,.,.,12,TRBV2,CASRADSYEQYF,TGTGCCAGCAGAGCGGACTCCTACGAGCAGTACTTC
TRBJ1-1,few,.,13,TRBV7-9,CASSSRGSAEAFF,TGTGCCAGCAGCTCGAGAGGTAGCGCTGAAGCTTTCTTT
TRBJ2-5,.,TRBD1,14,TRBV11-1,CASSPPDREETQYF,TGTGCCAGCAGCCCCCCGGACAGGGAAGAGACCCAGTACTTC
TRBJ2-1,.,.,13,TRBV7-9,CASRRQTYNEQFF,TGTGCCAGCAGGAGACAGACCTACAATGAGCAGTTCTTC
TRBJ2-7,.,.,13,TRBV9,CASSPQPAYEQYF,TGTGCCAGCAGCCCTCAGCCCGCCTACGAGCAGTACTTC
TRBJ2-7,.,.,11,TRBV29-1,CSVEKGYEQYF,TGCAGCGTTGAGAAGGGCTACGAGCAGTACTTC
TRBJ2-5,few,TRBD1,14,TRBV2,CAIHNRGRSETQYF,TGTGCCATCCATAACAGGGGGCGAAGTGAGACCCAGTACTTC
TRBJ1-2,.,.,13,TRBV7-9,CASSLGGADGYTF,TGTGCCAGCAGCTTAGGGGGTGCGGATGGCTACACCTTC
TRBJ2-1,.,TRBD1,14,TRBV7-6,CASSPPGQGNEQFF,TGTGCCAGCAGCCCACCGGGACAGGGAAATGAGCAGTTCTTC
TRBJ2-3,.,.,13,TRBV5-1,CASSLGISDTQYF,TGCGCCAGCAGCCTCGGCATTTCAGATACGCAGTATTTT
TRBJ2-3,once,.,14,TRBV6-5,CASSRGALTDTQYF,TGTGCCAGCAGTCGGGGGGCGCTAACAGATACGCAGTATTTT
TRBJ1-2,.,.,15,TRBV19,CASSIGRQVWFGYTF,TGTGCCAGTAGTATAGGGAGACAGGTGTGGTTTGGCTACACCTTC
TRBJ2-5,.,TRBD2,15,TRBV6-5,CASSLREGRQETQYF,TGTGCCAGCAGCCTTCGGGAGGGGCGACAAGAGACCCAGTACTTC
TRBJ1-2,.,.,13,TRBV19,CASSIGSRWGYTF,TGTGCCAGTAGTATCGGTTCCAGGTGGGGCTACACCTTC
TRBJ1-2,.,TRBD1,13,TRBV28,CASSLTGEGGYTF,TGTGCCAGCAGTCTTACAGGGGAGGGTGGCTACACCTTC
TRBJ2-3,.,.,16,TRBV4-3,CASSPGSSLVTDTQYF,TGCGCCAGCAGTCCAGGGTCCTCCTTGGTCACAGATACGCAGTATTTT
TRBJ2-1,.,.,12,TRBV25-1,CASSESLREQFF,TGTGCCAGCAGTGAATCTCTCCGTGAGCAGTTCTTC
TRBJ2-2,.,TRBD2,16,TRBV7-6,CASSSGLAGGTGELFF,TGTGCCAGCAGCTCAGGACTAGCGGGGGGCACCGGGGAGCTGTTTTTT
TRBJ2-7,.,TRBD2,12,TRBV6-6,CATRGGSYEQYF,TGTGCCACCCGGGGGGGGTCCTACGAGCAGTACTTC
TRBJ1-2,.,TRBD1,14,TRBV28,CASSLTGAGYGYTF,TGTGCCAGCAGCCTAACAGGGGCCGGCTATGGCTACACCTTC
TRBJ1-4,.,TRBD1,16,TRBV5-1,CASSSEPGQFNEKLFF,TGCGCCAGCAGCTCGGAACCGGGACAGTTTAATGAAAAACTGTTTTTT